This record concerns one T cell receptor (beta chain) sequence. Antigen: not known. TCRbeta library preparation incorporated unique molecular identifiers. From the PCR reads, TCRdb called clonotypes with MiXCR, one entry per CDR3 protein. The sample consists of fewer than 550,000 distinct CDR3 sequences, about 16% of them appearing once. The data stem from a study of T-cell reconstitution after alpha-beta-depleted transplantation in children. CDR3 length: 14 residues. Germline CDR1 reads DFQATT; CDR2 reads SNEGSKA (reference sequence). The V gene end was trimmed by 8 bases and the J gene end by 4 bases; junction bases not matched to a gene: 10. Study outcomes and limitations: It was reported that alpha-beta T cells came from several hundred expanded graft clones (about two months after transplant). At one year after transplant, newly produced T cells mostly accounted for T-cell counts and diversity.

The chain is built from TRBV20-1 and TRBJ2-1, with 8 bases that match TRBD2. The material was PBMCs, mostly from graft donor cells, obtained 360 days after TCRalphabeta/CD19-depleted stem cell transplant. The TCR sequence derives from a boy under three years old who had a stem cell transplant for Wiskott-Aldrich syndrome, so the T cells may come from the graft donor. DNA for the CDR3: TGCAGTACCACCCCGGGAGGGACTTACAATGAGCAGTTCTTC. Amino acid sequence: CSTTPGGTYNEQFF.